The 5 T cell receptor beta chains below were found in one sample sequenced in a study of T-cell reconstitution after alpha-beta-depleted transplantation in children. As it was prepared, the TCRbeta library received unique molecular identifiers. TCRdb recomputed calls from the PCR reads with MiXCR, one row per CDR3 protein. The repertoire has about 90,000 distinct CDR3 sequences, about 14% of them found once; the top ten carry about 18%. Here the sequenced sample was PBMCs, mostly from graft donor cells, taken 180 days after TCRalphabeta/CD19-depleted stem cell transplant. These receptors were taken from a male patient between 2 and 15 years old who had a stem cell transplant for acute lymphoblastic leukemia, so the T cells may come from the graft donor.

This chain joins TRBV7-2 and TRBJ2-3; 8 positions match TRBD2. The CDR3 contains 17 residues. Per the germline V gene, CDR1 is SGHTA and CDR2 is FQGNSA. J lost 2 bases, V lost 5 bases, and 12 bases had no gene match. The CDR3 protein is CASSLNGGAVSTDTQYF. Here the CDR3 DNA reads TGTGCCAGCAGCCTGAACGGGGGGGCGGTATCCACAGATACGCAGTATTTT.

The CDR3 DNA is TGTGCCAGCAGCTCCATTAGCGGGGCCTCCACAGATACGCAGTATTTT. Its translation is CASSSISGASTDTQYF. This rearrangement joins TRBV7-2 to TRBJ2-3, with 8 bases aligning to TRBD2. Germline V gene sequence: CDR1 SGHTA, CDR2 FQGNSA. J gave up 2 bases and V 4 bases, and 8 bases lay outside the gene matches. The CDR3 is 16 residues long.

This clonotype was seen more than once but under ten times. The chain recombines TRBV6-1 with TRBJ1-1; the D gene is possibly TRBD1 (5 bases). With 6 bases removed from V and 2 bases from J, the gap between germline ends came to 16 bases. Germline V gene lookup returns CDR1 MNHNS and CDR2 SASEGT. The CDR3 has 15 amino acids. This CDR3 reads CASSPWGGVNTEAFF. The CDR3 coding sequence is TGTGCCAGCAGCCCTTGGGGGGGGGTAAACACTGAAGCTTTCTTT.

In this sample, this clonotype turned up a few times. DNA for the CDR3: TGCGCCAGCAGTCTAGCGGGGGCCAACACCGGGGAGCTGTTTTTT. Protein: CASSLAGANTGELFF. The rearrangement uses TRBV10-1 and TRBJ2-2, with 10 bases identical to TRBD2. The V gene's germline CDR1 is WNHNN and CDR2 SYGVQD (reference sequence). The CDR3 is made up of 15 amino acids. V lost 5 bases and J lost 2; bases outside the gene matches: 2.

In regard to this clonotype: An end of the junction does not agree with germline; a read error may underlie this. The chain has TRBV7-8 and TRBJ2-3, with 11 bases identical to TRBD2. The CDR3 totals 18 residues. Germline CDR1 is SGHVS and CDR2 is FQNEAQ. The CDR3 is CSSSLRGTSGGRTDTQYF. The DNA for the CDR3 is TGTTCCAGCAGCTTAAGGGGGACTAGCGGTGGTAGAACAGATACGCAGTATTTT.